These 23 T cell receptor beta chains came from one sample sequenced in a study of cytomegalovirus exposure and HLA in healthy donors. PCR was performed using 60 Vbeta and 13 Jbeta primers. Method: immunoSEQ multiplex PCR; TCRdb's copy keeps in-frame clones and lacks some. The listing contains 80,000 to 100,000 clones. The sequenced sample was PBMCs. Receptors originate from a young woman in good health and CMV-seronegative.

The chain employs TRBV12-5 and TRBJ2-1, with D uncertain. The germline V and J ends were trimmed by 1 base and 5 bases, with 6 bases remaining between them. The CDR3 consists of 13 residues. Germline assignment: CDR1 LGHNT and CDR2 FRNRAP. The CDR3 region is CASGLGVDNEQFF. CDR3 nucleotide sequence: TGTGCTAGTGGTTTGGGCGTGGACAATGAGCAGTTCTTC.

The CDR3 here is CASSQRLAGLETQYF. The CDR3 nucleotides are TGCGCCAGCAGCCAACGACTAGCGGGGTTGGAGACCCAGTACTTC. The V gene is TRBV4-1, the J gene TRBJ2-5; 11 nucleotides match TRBD2. From germline, CDR1 is MGHRA and CDR2 YSYEKL. CDR3 length: 15 amino acids. With 2 bases clipped from V and 5 bases from J, the junction kept 4 bases outside the gene matches.

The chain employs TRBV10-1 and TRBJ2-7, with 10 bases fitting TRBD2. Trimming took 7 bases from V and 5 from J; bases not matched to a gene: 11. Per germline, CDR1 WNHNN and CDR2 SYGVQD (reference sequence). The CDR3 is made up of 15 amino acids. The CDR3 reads CASKPPTSGNHEQYF. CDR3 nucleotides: TGCGCCAGCAAGCCCCCAACTAGCGGGAACCACGAGCAGTACTTC.

CDR3 sequence: CASSYESTEAFF. The DNA of the CDR3 is TGTGCCAGCAGCTACGAGAGCACTGAAGCTTTCTTT. The J gene is TRBJ1-1, the V gene TRBV5-8, with D hard to call. The CDR3 loop spans 12 amino acids. The V end was cut by 3 bases, the J end by 4 bases, with 7 bases between. Germline lookup yields CDR1 SGHTS and CDR2 YDEGEE. Together with reference TRBV5-8 and TRBJ1-1, the CDR3 gives the full variable domain: EAGVTQSPTHLIKTRGQQATLRCSPISGHTSVYWYQQALGLGLQFLLWYDEGEERNRGNFPPRFSGRQFPNYSSELNVNALELEDSALYLCASSYESTEAFFGQGTRLTVV.

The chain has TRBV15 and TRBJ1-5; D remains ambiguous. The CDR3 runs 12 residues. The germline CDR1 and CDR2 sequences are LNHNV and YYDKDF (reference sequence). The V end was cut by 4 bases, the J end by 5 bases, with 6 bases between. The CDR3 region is CATSKLDQPQHF. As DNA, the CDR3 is TGTGCCACCAGCAAACTGGATCAGCCCCAGCATTTT.

Here the CDR3 reads CASSPNPTSAPDTEAFF. The CDR3, as DNA: TGTGCCAGCAGCCCCAATCCGACGAGCGCCCCCGACACTGAAGCTTTCTTT. The chain joins TRBV7-3 to TRBJ1-1; D gene unclear. The CDR3 is made up of 17 amino acids. Germline V gene lookup returns CDR1 SGHTA and CDR2 FQGTGA. The ends were cut back, 5 bases at V and 3 bases at J, with 22 bases in the middle.

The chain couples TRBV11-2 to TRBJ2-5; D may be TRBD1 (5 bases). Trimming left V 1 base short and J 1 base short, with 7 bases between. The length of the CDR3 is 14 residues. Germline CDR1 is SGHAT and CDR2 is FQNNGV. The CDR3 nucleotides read TGTGCCAGCAGCTTAGGACAGATCCAAGAGACCCAGTACTTC. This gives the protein CASSLGQIQETQYF.

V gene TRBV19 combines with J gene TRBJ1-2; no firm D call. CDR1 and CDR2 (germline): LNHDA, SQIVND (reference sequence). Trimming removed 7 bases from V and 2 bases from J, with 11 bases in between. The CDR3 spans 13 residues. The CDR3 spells CASTETFNYGYTF. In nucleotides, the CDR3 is TGTGCCAGTACCGAGACATTCAACTATGGCTACACCTTC. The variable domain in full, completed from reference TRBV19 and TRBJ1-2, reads DGGITQSPKYLFRKEGQNVTLSCEQNLNHDAMYWYRQDPGQGLRLIYYSQIVNDFQKGDIAEGYSVSREKKESFPLTVTSAQKNPTAFYLCASTETFNYGYTFGSGTRLTVV.

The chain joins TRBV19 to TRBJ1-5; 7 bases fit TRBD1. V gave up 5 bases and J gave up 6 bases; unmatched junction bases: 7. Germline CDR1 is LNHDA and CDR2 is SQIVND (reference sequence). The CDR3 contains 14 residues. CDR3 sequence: CASSPDRARQPQHF. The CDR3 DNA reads TGTGCCAGTAGTCCCGACAGGGCTCGTCAGCCCCAGCATTTT.

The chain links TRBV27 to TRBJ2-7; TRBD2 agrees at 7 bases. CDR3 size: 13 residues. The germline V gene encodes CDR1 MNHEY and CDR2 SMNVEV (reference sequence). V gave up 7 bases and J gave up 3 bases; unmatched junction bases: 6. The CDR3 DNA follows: TGTGCCAGCACTGTAGGGAGGGACTACGAGCAGTACTTC. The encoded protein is CASTVGRDYEQYF.

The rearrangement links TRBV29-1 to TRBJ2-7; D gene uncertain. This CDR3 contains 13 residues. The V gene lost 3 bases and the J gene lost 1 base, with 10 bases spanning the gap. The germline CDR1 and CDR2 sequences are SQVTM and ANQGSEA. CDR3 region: CSVERYDSYEQYF. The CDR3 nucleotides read TGCAGCGTTGAGAGGTACGATTCCTACGAGCAGTACTTC.

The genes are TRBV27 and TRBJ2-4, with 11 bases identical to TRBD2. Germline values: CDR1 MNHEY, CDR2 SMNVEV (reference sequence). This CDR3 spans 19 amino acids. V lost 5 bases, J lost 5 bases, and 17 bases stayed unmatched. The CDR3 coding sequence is TGTGCCAGCAGTCCACACATTAGCGGGGGGGCCCGTCCCCAAAACATTCAGTACTTC. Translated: CASSPHISGGARPQNIQYF.

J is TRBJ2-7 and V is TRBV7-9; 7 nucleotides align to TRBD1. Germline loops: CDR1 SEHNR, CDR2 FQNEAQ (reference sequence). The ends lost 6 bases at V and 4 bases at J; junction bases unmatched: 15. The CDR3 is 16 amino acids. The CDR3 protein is CASSPTLMAGGYEQYF. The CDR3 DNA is TGTGCCAGCAGTCCGACCCTTATGGCAGGGGGTTACGAGCAGTACTTC.

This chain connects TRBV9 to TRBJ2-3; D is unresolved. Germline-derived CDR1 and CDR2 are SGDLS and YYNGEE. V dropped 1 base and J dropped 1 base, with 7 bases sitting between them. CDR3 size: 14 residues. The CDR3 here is CASSVPDGTDTQYF. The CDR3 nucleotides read TGTGCCAGCAGCGTACCAGATGGCACAGATACGCAGTATTTT.

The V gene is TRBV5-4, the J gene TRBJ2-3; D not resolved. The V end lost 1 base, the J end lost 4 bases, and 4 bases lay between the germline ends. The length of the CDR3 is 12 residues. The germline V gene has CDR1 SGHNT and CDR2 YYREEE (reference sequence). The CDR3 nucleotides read TGTGCCAGCAGCTTGATATCAGATACGCAGTATTTT. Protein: CASSLISDTQYF. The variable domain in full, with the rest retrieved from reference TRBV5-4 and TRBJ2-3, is ETGVTQSPTHLIKTRGQQVTLRCSSQSGHNTVSWYQQALGQGPQFIFQYYREEENGRGNFPPRFSGLQFPNYSSELNVNALELDDSALYLCASSLISDTQYFGPGTRLTVL.

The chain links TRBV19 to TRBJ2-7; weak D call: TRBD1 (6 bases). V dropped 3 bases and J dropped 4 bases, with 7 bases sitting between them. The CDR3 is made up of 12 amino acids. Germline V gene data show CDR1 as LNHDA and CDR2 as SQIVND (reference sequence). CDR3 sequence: CASSMDSYEQYF. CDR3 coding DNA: TGTGCCAGTAGTATGGACAGTTACGAGCAGTACTTC.

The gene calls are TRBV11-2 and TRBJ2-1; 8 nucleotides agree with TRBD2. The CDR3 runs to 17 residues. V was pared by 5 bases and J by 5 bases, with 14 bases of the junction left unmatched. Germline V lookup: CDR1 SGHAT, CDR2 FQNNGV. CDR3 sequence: CASSTVGGLAGHNEQFF. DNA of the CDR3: TGTGCCAGCAGCACAGTAGGTGGTCTAGCGGGCCACAATGAGCAGTTCTTC.

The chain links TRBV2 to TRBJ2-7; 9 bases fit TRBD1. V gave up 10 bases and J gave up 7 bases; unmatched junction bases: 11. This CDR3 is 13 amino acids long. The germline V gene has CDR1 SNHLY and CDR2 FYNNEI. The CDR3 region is CANSRTGVEEQYF. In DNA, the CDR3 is TGTGCCAACTCCCGGACAGGGGTGGAGGAGCAGTACTTC.

CDR3 protein: CASSVAGGETQYF. In DNA, the CDR3 is TGTGCCAGCAGCGTGGCGGGGGGAGAGACCCAGTACTTC. The chain carries TRBV9 and TRBJ2-5; 8 positions match TRBD2. J gave up 4 bases and V 2 bases, and 1 base lay outside the gene matches. CDR1 and CDR2 from the germline V gene are SGDLS and YYNGEE. The CDR3 runs 13 residues.

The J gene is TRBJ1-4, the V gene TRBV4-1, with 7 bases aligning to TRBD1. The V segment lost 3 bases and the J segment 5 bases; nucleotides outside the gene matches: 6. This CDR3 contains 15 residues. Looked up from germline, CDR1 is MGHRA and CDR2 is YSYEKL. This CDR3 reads CASSHPDRLNEKLFF. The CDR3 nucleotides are TGCGCCAGCAGCCACCCGGACAGGTTAAATGAAAAACTGTTTTTT.

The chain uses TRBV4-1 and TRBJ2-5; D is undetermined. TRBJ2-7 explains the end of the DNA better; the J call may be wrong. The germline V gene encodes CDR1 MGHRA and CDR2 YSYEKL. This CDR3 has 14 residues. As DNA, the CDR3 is TGCGCCAGCAGCCAAGCTACCTCTGCCTACGAGCAGTACTTC. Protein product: CASSQATSAYEQYF.

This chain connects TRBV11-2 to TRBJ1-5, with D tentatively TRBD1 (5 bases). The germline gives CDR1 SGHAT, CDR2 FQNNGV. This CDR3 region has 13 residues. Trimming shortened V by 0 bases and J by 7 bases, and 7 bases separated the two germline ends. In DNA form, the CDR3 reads TGTGCCAGCAGCTTAGATCACAGGCAGCCCCAGCATTTT. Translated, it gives CASSLDHRQPQHF.

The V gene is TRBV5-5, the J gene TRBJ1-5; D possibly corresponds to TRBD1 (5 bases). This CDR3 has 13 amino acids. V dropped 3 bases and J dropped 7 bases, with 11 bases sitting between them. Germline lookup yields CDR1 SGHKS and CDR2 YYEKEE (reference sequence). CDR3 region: CASSWMWGQPQHF. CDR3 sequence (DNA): TGTGCCAGCAGCTGGATGTGGGGCCAGCCCCAGCATTTT.